Listed here are 12 T cell receptor beta chains from one sample, sequenced in a study of T cell responses to AZD1222 COVID-19 vaccine. The repertoire was sequenced with immunoSEQ multiplex PCR; TCRdb's copy has only in-frame clones and lacks some. The data show 120,000 to 150,000 clones, around 84% seen once. The source material was peripheral blood, sampled 28 days after the second AZD1222 dose. These receptors all stem from an adult who received the AZD1222 COVID-19 vaccine.

The chain couples TRBV6-5 to TRBJ1-4; D may be TRBD1 (5 bases). V lost 7 bases, J lost 8 bases, and 14 bases lay in between. The CDR3 contains 13 residues. The germline gives CDR1 MNHEY, CDR2 SVGAGI. CDR3 sequence: CASKTYGGEKLFF. CDR3 nucleotide sequence: TGTGCCAGCAAAACGTACGGGGGAGAAAAACTGTTTTTT.

This chain joins TRBV9 and TRBJ2-1, with TRBD1 matching 8 bases. J lost 8 bases, V lost 0 bases, and 7 bases had no gene match. The CDR3 runs to 15 residues. Germline V gene data show CDR1 as SGDLS and CDR2 as YYNGEE. CDR3 residues: CASSVVRTGSDEQFF. The CDR3 region has the DNA TGTGCCAGCAGCGTAGTGAGGACAGGGTCTGATGAGCAGTTCTTC. Variable domain in full (rest from reference TRBV9 and TRBJ2-1): DSGVTQTPKHLITATGQRVTLRCSPRSGDLSVYWYQQSLDQGLQFLIQYYNGEERAKGNILERFSAQQFPDLHSELNLSSLELGDSALYFCASSVVRTGSDEQFFGPGTRLTVL.

The V and J genes are TRBV5-1 and TRBJ2-1, with D possibly being TRBD1 (6 bases). Trimming removed 1 base from V and 0 bases from J, with 11 bases in between. The CDR3 is made up of 16 amino acids. Germline V gene sequence: CDR1 SGHRS, CDR2 YFSETQ. CDR3 bases: TGCGCCAGCAGCTTGACCGGACAGAGCTCCTACAATGAGCAGTTCTTC. Its protein is CASSLTGQSSYNEQFF.

The V gene is TRBV19, the J gene TRBJ2-1, with 9 bases matching TRBD2. V shed 6 bases and J 2 bases; nucleotides not matched to a gene: 2. CDR3 length: 14 residues. From germline, CDR1 is LNHDA and CDR2 SQIVND (reference sequence). CDR3 coding DNA: TGTGCCAGTAGCGTAGCGGGGGCCTACAATGAGCAGTTCTTC. It codes for CASSVAGAYNEQFF.

This chain joins TRBV11-3 and TRBJ2-5, with 8 bases lining up with TRBD2. Germline V gene lookup returns CDR1 SGHNT and CDR2 YENEEA. There are 14 residues in the CDR3. J was trimmed by 1 base and V by 5 bases; bases with no gene match: 3. The CDR3 DNA is TGTGCCAGCAGCCCTCGGGGGGGCCAAGAGACCCAGTACTTC. Encoded protein: CASSPRGGQETQYF. The full variable domain, in which reference TRBV11-3 and TRBJ2-5 provide the parts outside the CDR3, is EAGVVQSPRYKIIEKKQPVAFWCNPISGHNTLYWYLQNLGQGPELLIRYENEEAVDDSQLPKDRFSAERLKGVDSTLKIQPAELGDSAVYLCASSPRGGQETQYFGPGTRLLVL.

The gene calls are TRBV9 and TRBJ1-3; 7 bases line up with TRBD1. Per germline, CDR1 SGDLS and CDR2 YYNGEE. The CDR3 contains 13 residues. J was trimmed by 4 bases and V by 2 bases; bases with no gene match: 0. CDR3 residues: CASSVTGGNTIYF. Here the CDR3 DNA reads TGTGCCAGCAGCGTGACAGGGGGAAACACCATATATTTT.

The chain employs TRBV7-2 and TRBJ1-1; weak D call: TRBD1 (6 bases). The CDR3 is made up of 14 amino acids. The V gene's germline CDR1 is SGHTA and CDR2 FQGNSA. V was pared by 5 bases and J by 7 bases, with 17 bases between. CDR3 protein: CASSPRRTEIEAFF. The DNA for the CDR3 is TGTGCCAGCAGCCCCCGGCGGACAGAGATTGAAGCTTTCTTT. The entire variable domain, with the rest obtained from reference TRBV7-2 and TRBJ1-1, is as follows: GAGVSQSPSNKVTEKGKDVELRCDPISGHTALYWYRQSLGQGLEFLIYFQGNSAPDKSGLPSDRFSAERTGGSVSTLTIQRTQQEDSAVYLCASSPRRTEIEAFFGQGTRLTVV.

The count of this clone is one. This chain uses TRBV29-1 with TRBJ2-7, with 13 bases lining up with TRBD2. Germline V lookup: CDR1 SQVTM, CDR2 ANQGSEA. The V gene end was trimmed by 6 bases and the J gene end by 3 bases; junction bases not matched to a gene: 5. The length of the CDR3 is 14 residues. In DNA form, the CDR3 reads TGCAGCGTGGACAGACTAGCGGGAGGCTACGAGCAGTACTTC. This gives the protein CSVDRLAGGYEQYF.

This chain uses TRBV5-1 with TRBJ2-3, with TRBD2 identical over 11 bases. Losses at the gene ends were 4 bases for V and 0 bases for J; bases not matched to a gene: 10. The CDR3 has 18 residues. Germline V CDR1 and CDR2: SGHRS, YFSETQ. CDR3 protein: CASSLGTSGYPSTDTQYF. The CDR3 DNA sequence: TGCGCCAGCAGCCTCGGGACTAGCGGCTACCCTAGCACAGATACGCAGTATTTT.

This clone has just one count. The rearrangement links TRBV7-8 to TRBJ2-7; D gene unclear. Germline V CDR1 and CDR2: SGHVS, FQNEAQ. The CDR3 totals 12 residues. Trimming removed 5 bases from V and 3 bases from J, with 8 bases in between. The chain's CDR3 is CASSASLYEQYF. The DNA of the CDR3 is TGTGCCAGCAGCGCCTCGCTCTACGAGCAGTACTTC.

J is TRBJ1-2 and V is TRBV6-1; 12 nucleotides align to TRBD1. The germline gives CDR1 MNHNS, CDR2 SASEGT. The CDR3 loop spans 16 amino acids. The J segment lost 6 bases and the V segment lost 1 base, leaving 6 bases of the junction unmatched. The CDR3 here is CASSEGGDRGPDGYTF. Here the CDR3 DNA reads TGTGCCAGCAGTGAAGGGGGGGACAGGGGGCCAGATGGCTACACCTTC.

The rearrangement uses TRBV6-5 and TRBJ1-2; 7 nucleotides agree with TRBD1. CDR1 and CDR2 from the germline V gene are MNHEY and SVGAGI. V was pared by 2 bases and J by 6 bases, with 6 bases of the junction left unmatched. CDR3 length: 14 amino acids. In DNA form, the CDR3 reads TGTGCCAGCAGTTACGGTAGGGGGCAGGATGGCTACACCTTC. Translation: CASSYGRGQDGYTF.